The T cell receptor (beta chain) described here comes from a study of OX40 agonist ivuxolimab in advanced cancers. Findings of the study overall: Relatively little clonal expansion, among the lowest observed, appeared in partial responders at 0.1-3.0 mg/kg. The average count of expanded clones was higher among CD8+ T cells than among CD4+.

Turning to this clone: Its antigen is as yet unknown.

V lost 0 bases to trimming and J lost 3 bases; unmatched junction nucleotides: 4. CDR1 and CDR2 from the germline V gene are SGDLS and YYNGEE. The CDR3 covers 15 residues. The repertoire was sequenced with immunoSEQ multiplex PCR; TCRdb's copy has only in-frame clones and lacks some. The sample contains about 35,000 clones, around 80% of which appear only once. Sequences were derived from CD4+ or CD8+ T cells sorted from blood, sampled in a trial of the OX40 agonist ivuxolimab. The rearrangement links TRBV9 to TRBJ2-5; 8 bases line up with TRBD1. The TCR originated in an adult with an advanced solid tumor such as melanoma, head and neck, liver or kidney cancer. CDR3 in amino acids: CASSVAGGWEETQYF. The CDR3 region has the DNA TGTGCCAGCAGCGTAGCAGGGGGCTGGGAAGAGACCCAGTACTTC.